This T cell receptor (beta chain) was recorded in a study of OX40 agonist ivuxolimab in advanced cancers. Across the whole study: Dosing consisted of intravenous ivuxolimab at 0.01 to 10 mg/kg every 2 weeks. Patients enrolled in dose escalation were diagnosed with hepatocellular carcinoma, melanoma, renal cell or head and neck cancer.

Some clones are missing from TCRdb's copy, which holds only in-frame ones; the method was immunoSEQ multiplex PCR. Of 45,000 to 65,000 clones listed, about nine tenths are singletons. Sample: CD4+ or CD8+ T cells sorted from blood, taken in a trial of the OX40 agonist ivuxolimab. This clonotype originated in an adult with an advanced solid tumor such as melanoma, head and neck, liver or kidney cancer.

The CDR3 DNA is TGTGCCAGCAGGCAGGGGGCGCGTAGCAATCAGCCCCAGCATTTT. It codes for CASRQGARSNQPQHF. The rearrangement uses TRBV2 and TRBJ1-5, with TRBD1 identical over 8 bases. Germline V gene lookup returns CDR1 SNHLY and CDR2 FYNNEI. Unmatched junction bases numbered 4, after V lost 6 bases and J lost 0 bases. The CDR3 is 15 amino acids.